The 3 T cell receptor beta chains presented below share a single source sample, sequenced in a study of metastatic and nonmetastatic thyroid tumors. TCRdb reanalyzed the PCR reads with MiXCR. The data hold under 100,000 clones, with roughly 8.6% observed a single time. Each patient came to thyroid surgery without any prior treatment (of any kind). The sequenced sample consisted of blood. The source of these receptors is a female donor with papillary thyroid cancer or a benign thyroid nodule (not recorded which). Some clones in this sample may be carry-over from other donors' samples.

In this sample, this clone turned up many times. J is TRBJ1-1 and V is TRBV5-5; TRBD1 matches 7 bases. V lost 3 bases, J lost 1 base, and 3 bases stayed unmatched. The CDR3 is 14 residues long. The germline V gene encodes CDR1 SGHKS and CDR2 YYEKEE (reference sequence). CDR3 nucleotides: TGTGCCAGCAGCTCACGACAGGGGAACACTGAAGCTTTCTTT. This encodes CASSSRQGNTEAFF.

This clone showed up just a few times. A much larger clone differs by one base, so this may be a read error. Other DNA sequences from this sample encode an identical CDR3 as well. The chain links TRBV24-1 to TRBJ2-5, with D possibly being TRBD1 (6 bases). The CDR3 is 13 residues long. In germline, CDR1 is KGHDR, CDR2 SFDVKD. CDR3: CATRQTGFETQYF. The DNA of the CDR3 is TGTGCCACCAGGCAAACAGGGTTTGAGACACAGTACTTC.

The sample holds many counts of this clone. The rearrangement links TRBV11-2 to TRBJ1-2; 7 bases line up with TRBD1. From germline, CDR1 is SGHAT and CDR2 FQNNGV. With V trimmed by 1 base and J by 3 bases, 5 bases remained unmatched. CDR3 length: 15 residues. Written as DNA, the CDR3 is TGTGCCAGCAGCTTAGTAGAGGGGGCGGACTATGGCTACACCTTC. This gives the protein CASSLVEGADYGYTF.